This T cell receptor (beta chain) was sequenced for a study of regulatory T cells in long-lasting Graves disease. About the research overall: Patients met the persistent Graves' disease definition after over 5 years of antithyroid drugs with positive TSH receptor antibodies.

This clonotype has at least ten counts. At one of its ends the junction is not consistent with the germline gene, which may arise from a read error. Germline V gene data show CDR1 as SGDLS and CDR2 as YYNGEE. The CDR3 loop spans 14 amino acids. The authors built TCR beta libraries using iRepertoire HTBI primers and Arm-PCR of CDR3 regions. TCRdb passed the multiplex PCR reads through MiXCR, listing each CDR3 protein once. The sample lists 300,000 to 500,000 distinct CDR3 sequences, about a fifth occurring once. Described time point: persistent/refractory GD, antithyroid drugs over 5 years with positive TRAb. Scientists built the TCR library using RNA that was extracted from PBMCs. Xi'an, China, was home to the endocrinology department that provided patients.

The receptor was derived from a female donor with Graves disease. Sequenced here: peripheral blood mononuclear cells (PBMCs), sampled when the disease was refractory, from a patient treated with antithyroid drugs. The chain recombines TRBV9 with TRBJ1-5, with D uncertain. The CDR3 loop is CASSVGSGNQPQHF. The CDR3 DNA sequence: TGTGCCAGCAGTGTAGGGAGCGGCAATCAGCCCCAGCATTTT. Using reference TRBV9 and TRBJ1-5 for the parts outside the CDR3, the full variable domain is DSGVTQTPKHLITATGQRVTLRCSPRSGDLSVYWYQQSLDQGLQFLIQYYNGEERAKGNILERFSAQQFPDLHSELNLSSLELGDSALYFCASSVGSGNQPQHFGDGTRLSIL.